The 27 T cell receptor beta chains below come from one sample, sequenced in a study of T cell responses to AZD1222 COVID-19 vaccine. The protocol was immunoSEQ multiplex PCR, while the TCRdb copy is restricted to in-frame clones and leaves out a portion. The profile shows approximately 100,000 clones, 90% of them singletons. Sequenced here: peripheral blood, sampled 28 days after the second AZD1222 dose. Source of these receptors: an adult who received the AZD1222 COVID-19 vaccine.

V gene TRBV10-3 combines with J gene TRBJ1-3, with a possible D match to TRBD1 (5 bases). V was clipped by 6 bases and J by 0 bases, with 12 bases between them. This CDR3 comprises 15 residues. From germline, CDR1 is ENHRY and CDR2 SYGVKD. This CDR3 is CAISNGANSGNTIYF. As DNA, the CDR3 is TGTGCCATCAGCAATGGGGCAAACTCTGGAAACACCATATATTTT.

The chain employs TRBV5-5 and TRBJ1-2, with TRBD1 as a possible D gene (5 bases). The V gene lost 6 bases and the J gene lost 2 bases, with 17 bases spanning the gap. The CDR3 runs to 15 residues. Germline assignment: CDR1 SGHKS and CDR2 YYEKEE (reference sequence). The CDR3, as DNA: TGTGCCAGCAACCCGACAATCGGGGGGAACTATGGCTACACCTTC. It yields the protein CASNPTIGGNYGYTF.

The chain employs TRBV14 and TRBJ1-1, with 7 bases matching TRBD1. Trimming at V came to 3 bases and at J to 6 bases, leaving 10 bases not matched to a gene. The CDR3 extends over 15 amino acids. Germline V gives CDR1 SGHDN, CDR2 FVKESK. The CDR3 DNA sequence: TGTGCCAGCAGCCACCGACAGGGCGGCGGTTCTGAAGCTTTCTTT. It specifies CASSHRQGGGSEAFF.

As for this clone: An end of the junction does not agree with germline; a read error may underlie this. The rearrangement uses TRBV3-1 (or the pseudogene TRBV3-2) and TRBJ2-7, with 10 bases identical to TRBD2. The germline gives CDR1 LGHDT, CDR2 YNNKEL (reference sequence). The CDR3 has 13 amino acids. The CDR3 DNA reads as TGTGCCAGCAGCCCCCCAGGAAGCGGGGGGGACATATTC. This codes for CASSPPGSGGDIF.

This chain uses TRBV7-2 with TRBJ2-7, with D perhaps TRBD2 (7 bases). Per the germline V gene, CDR1 is SGHTA and CDR2 is FQGNSA. This CDR3 has 17 residues. Trimming took 2 bases from V and 2 from J, leaving 19 bases between them. As DNA, the CDR3 is TGTGCCAGCAGCTTACGTGGGGGGGCTGAGGTCCCCTACGAGCAGTACTTC. Protein sequence: CASSLRGGAEVPYEQYF. The full variable domain, its missing parts supplied by reference TRBV7-2 and TRBJ2-7, is GAGVSQSPSNKVTEKGKDVELRCDPISGHTALYWYRQSLGQGLEFLIYFQGNSAPDKSGLPSDRFSAERTGGSVSTLTIQRTQQEDSAVYLCASSLRGGAEVPYEQYFGPGTRLTVT.

This chain connects TRBV28 to TRBJ1-1; 7 bases align to TRBD1. This CDR3 contains 14 residues. Per the germline V gene, CDR1 is MDHEN and CDR2 is SYDVKM. V lost 5 bases to trimming and J lost 0 bases; unmatched junction nucleotides: 3. The CDR3 reads CASSPGGMNTEAFF. CDR3 coding DNA: TGTGCCAGCAGTCCAGGGGGGATGAACACTGAAGCTTTCTTT.

This clone was recorded once. The CDR3 here is CASRLAAYNEQFF. The CDR3 region has the DNA TGTGCCAGCAGGCTAGCAGCCTACAATGAGCAGTTCTTC. The chain joins TRBV12-3 or TRBV12-4 to TRBJ2-1, with D possibly matching TRBD2 (5 bases). This CDR3 comprises 13 residues. Trimming shortened V by 6 bases and J by 2 bases, and 8 bases separated the two germline ends.

The J gene is TRBJ1-1, the V gene TRBV27, with no clear D. The CDR3 totals 13 residues. From germline, CDR1 is MNHEY and CDR2 SMNVEV (reference sequence). Deletions cut 5 bases from V and 3 bases from J, with 10 bases between. The CDR3 sequence is CASSITAYTEAFF. The DNA of the CDR3 is TGTGCCAGCAGTATTACAGCTTACACTGAAGCTTTCTTT.

The chain links TRBV4-1 to TRBJ1-4, with 8 bases lining up with TRBD1. The CDR3 spans 15 residues. The germline CDR1 and CDR2 sequences are MGHRA and YSYEKL. The trim removed 2 bases at V and 8 bases at J, leaving 7 bases unmatched. CDR3 in amino acids: CASSQPGQEPEKLFF. The CDR3 region has the DNA TGCGCCAGCAGCCAACCGGGACAGGAGCCCGAAAAACTGTTTTTT.

This sequence joins TRBV18 and TRBJ1-1, with D possibly being TRBD1 (5 bases). The CDR3 consists of 13 residues. In germline, CDR1 is KGHSH, CDR2 LQKENI. Trimming cost V 4 bases and J 1 base, with 7 bases left between them. In DNA, the CDR3 is TGTGCCAGCTCACGACAGACGAACACTGAAGCTTTCTTT. Its translation is CASSRQTNTEAFF. Drawing the rest from reference TRBV18 and TRBJ1-1, the complete variable domain is NAGVMQNPRHLVRRRGQEARLRCSPMKGHSHVYWYRQLPEEGLKFMVYLQKENIIDESGMPKERFSAEFPKEGPSILRIQQVVRGDSAAYFCASSRQTNTEAFFGQGTRLTVV.

The chain links TRBV7-9 to TRBJ1-1; D gene uncertain. Germline CDR1 is SEHNR and CDR2 is FQNEAQ (reference sequence). V was pared by 5 bases and J by 5 bases, with 9 bases between. The CDR3 covers 12 residues. CDR3 coding DNA: TGTGCCAGCAGCCCACAGACTACTGAAGCTTTCTTT. Its protein product is CASSPQTTEAFF.

The gene calls are TRBV6-6 and TRBJ1-1; TRBD1 matches 8 bases. The CDR3 sequence is 14 residues long. V lost 6 bases to trimming and J lost 3 bases; unmatched junction nucleotides: 6. Germline CDR1 reads MNHNY; CDR2 reads SVGAGI (reference sequence). The CDR3 DNA reads TGTGCCAGCAGACTAAGGACAGGGCACACTGAAGCTTTCTTT. Translated, it gives CASRLRTGHTEAFF.

This clone was seen only once. The V and J genes are TRBV5-1 and TRBJ1-2; 7 bases map to TRBD1. Germline CDR1 is SGHRS and CDR2 is YFSETQ. The junction had 1 base not matched to a gene; V was cut back by 3 bases and J by 2 bases. The CDR3 runs 13 residues. CDR3 nucleotide sequence: TGCGCCAGCAGCTGGGGACAGAACTATGGCTACACCTTC. Amino acids: CASSWGQNYGYTF.

This clone turned up a few times. The chain uses TRBV6-2 or TRBV6-3 and TRBJ1-6; D is uncertain. The ends were cut back, 5 bases at V and 14 bases at J, with 10 bases in the middle. From germline, CDR1 is MNHEY and CDR2 SVGEGT. The CDR3 spans 11 residues. CDR3 amino acids: CASSNTGTLHF. CDR3 DNA: TGTGCCAGCAGTAACACGGGAACCCTCCACTTT.

The rearrangement uses TRBV9 and TRBJ1-1, with a tentative D call TRBD1 (6 bases). Between the trimmed V and J ends, which lost 0 bases and 3 bases, there was a span of 9 bases. The length of the CDR3 is 14 residues. Looked up from germline, CDR1 is SGDLS and CDR2 is YYNGEE. CDR3 protein: CASSVAGGDTEAFF. DNA for the CDR3: TGTGCCAGCAGCGTAGCTGGGGGCGACACTGAAGCTTTCTTT.

The chain joins TRBV6-2 or TRBV6-3 to TRBJ1-5, with D perhaps matching TRBD1 (6 bases). V dropped 6 bases and J dropped 5 bases, with 14 bases sitting between them. CDR3 size: 14 residues. The germline gives CDR1 MNHEY, CDR2 SVGEGT. The CDR3 reads CASSSINRDQPQHF. The CDR3 region has the DNA TGTGCCAGCAGCTCCATAAACAGGGATCAGCCCCAGCATTTT.

The genes are TRBV11-1 and TRBJ1-6; D perhaps matches TRBD1 (6 bases). The V end was cut by 3 bases, the J end by 8 bases, with 8 bases between. There are 13 residues in the CDR3. In germline, CDR1 is SGHAT, CDR2 FQDESV (reference sequence). This CDR3 is CASSFYRDSPLHF. Here the CDR3 DNA reads TGTGCCAGCAGCTTTTACAGGGATTCACCCCTCCACTTT.

The chain uses TRBV6-1 and TRBJ1-2, with D perhaps matching TRBD1 (6 bases). Between the trimmed V and J ends, which lost 0 bases and 8 bases, there was a span of 13 bases. Germline assignment: CDR1 MNHNS and CDR2 SASEGT. This CDR3 contains 14 residues. The CDR3 loop is CASSEASGAGGYTF. The CDR3 DNA is TGTGCCAGCAGTGAAGCTTCAGGGGCAGGGGGCTACACCTTC.

The rearrangement uses TRBV6-1 and TRBJ1-2, with a tentative D call TRBD1 (5 bases). This CDR3 region has 15 residues. Germline V gives CDR1 MNHNS, CDR2 SASEGT. Trimming cost V 1 base and J 5 bases, with 14 bases left between them. The chain's CDR3 is CASSEDQGVGYGYTF. The CDR3 DNA follows: TGTGCCAGCAGTGAAGATCAGGGAGTGGGTTATGGCTACACCTTC.

The chain links TRBV5-8 to TRBJ2-1, with TRBD1 matching 8 bases. The CDR3 consists of 16 residues. CDR1 is SGHTS and CDR2 is YDEGEE in the germline V gene. V was clipped by 6 bases and J by 10 bases; unmatched bases: 18. The CDR3 protein is CASTGGQGRGIGEQFF. CDR3 in DNA: TGTGCCAGCACCGGAGGACAGGGAAGGGGCATAGGGGAGCAGTTCTTC.

V gene TRBV11-3 combines with J gene TRBJ2-2; 9 positions match TRBD1. Germline V gene sequence: CDR1 SGHNT, CDR2 YENEEA. CDR3 length: 16 residues. J was trimmed by 6 bases and V by 5 bases; bases with no gene match: 10. Here the CDR3 reads CASSLRDRAAAGELFF. The CDR3 DNA sequence: TGTGCCAGCAGCCTCCGGGACAGGGCTGCGGCCGGGGAGCTGTTTTTT.

Points on this clone: One junction end disagrees with the germline gene, perhaps due to a read error. This chain's CDR3 is CATSLVHFSYEQYF. CDR3 bases: TGTGCCACCAGTTTAGTGCATTTCTCCTACGAGCAGTACTTC. The chain recombines TRBV28 with TRBJ2-7; the D is unclear. Germline assignment: CDR1 MDHEN and CDR2 SYDVKM. The CDR3 length is 14 residues.

The J gene is TRBJ1-6, the V gene TRBV19; D gene unclear. Germline lookup yields CDR1 LNHDA and CDR2 SQIVND (reference sequence). CDR3 size: 16 residues. Between the trimmed V and J ends, which lost 5 bases and 3 bases, there was a span of 14 bases. CDR3 region: CASSPDPGDYNSPLHF. The CDR3 coding sequence is TGTGCCAGTAGTCCGGACCCGGGAGACTATAATTCACCCCTCCACTTT.

The V and J genes are TRBV5-1 and TRBJ1-4, with unresolved D. Germline V gives CDR1 SGHRS, CDR2 YFSETQ. V lost 4 bases and J 7 bases, leaving 11 bases between the germline ends. This CDR3 spans 13 amino acids. CDR3 region: CASSKAPAEKLFF. DNA for the CDR3: TGCGCCAGCAGCAAGGCCCCTGCTGAAAAACTGTTTTTT.

The rearrangement joins TRBV28 to TRBJ2-3; 12 bases line up with TRBD2. Germline assignment: CDR1 MDHEN and CDR2 SYDVKM. CDR3 length: 16 residues. The trim removed 6 bases at V and 2 bases at J, leaving 6 bases unmatched. The CDR3 is CASSSGTSGFTDTQYF. The CDR3, as DNA: TGTGCCAGCAGCTCCGGGACTAGCGGGTTCACAGATACGCAGTATTTT.

This chain connects TRBV7-9 to TRBJ2-3; maybe TRBD2 (5 bases). Germline V CDR1 and CDR2: SEHNR, FQNEAQ (reference sequence). The CDR3 loop spans 14 amino acids. V gave up 10 bases and J gave up 4 bases, with 18 bases separating them. The CDR3 DNA is TGTGCCACCCGCGAGGGTGCTAGGGCAGATACGCAGTATTTT. Translating it yields CATREGARADTQYF.

This chain connects TRBV2 to TRBJ1-1; D remains ambiguous. There are 12 residues in the CDR3. V was cut by 6 bases and J by 2 bases, with 7 bases left in between. Germline lookup yields CDR1 SNHLY and CDR2 FYNNEI. CDR3 in DNA: TGTGCCAGCAGGAACGCAAACACTGAAGCTTTCTTT. It codes for CASRNANTEAFF.